This T cell receptor beta chain emerged from a study of CD8+CD57+ T cells in acquired aplastic anemia. Overall study findings and caveats: Patients and controls shared 25 to 35 CD8+ CDR3 sequences, which appeared highly expressed in patients and within their immunodominant clones. CD8+ Simpson's diversity in patients was not significantly different from that in controls.

Trimming removed 2 bases from V and 2 bases from J, with 6 bases in between. CDR3 length: 14 residues. CDR1 SGHDN and CDR2 FVKESK come from the germline V gene. CDR3 and TCR beta VDJ profiling relied on a genomic DNA template. Via MiXCR, TCRdb re-called the reads, giving one row per CDR3 protein. The sample carries some 290,000 distinct CDR3 sequences, roughly 50% recorded once. A note on this clonotype: Its specificity is unknown.

This chain links TRBV14 with TRBJ2-2; D may be TRBD2 (5 bases). The specimen was sorted CD4+, CD8+, or CD8+CD57+ T cells (not recorded which) from PBMCs. The clonotype comes from a human donor with severe aplastic anemia or a healthy control (not recorded which). Written as DNA, the CDR3 is TGTGCCAGCAGCCAAAGACTAAACACCGGGGAGCTGTTTTTT. Translation gives CASSQRLNTGELFF.